This TCR beta chain was retrieved from a study of blood T cell repertoires in COVID-19 (dated by TCRdb to the early 2020s). Concerning the study at large: Collaborator samples came from the United States, Italy and Spain and covered acute and convalescent phases of COVID-19. Where available, HLA class I and class II types were taken from metadata supplied by the sample provider and were not determined by assay-based typing. The sample metadata nearly always contained a de-identified subject ID, COVID-19 status, age in years and sex. Deeply sampled blood TCRbeta repertoires from subjects exposed to, actively infected with, or recovered from COVID-19 were included in the dataset. Samples came from the ongoing ImmuneRACE study (first 160 participants) plus 1,254 subjects from 6 global collaborators. The material from the prospective study consisted of cDNA or gDNA derived from T cells, B-cell-depleted T cells, or PBMCs. The repertoires were released in a freely available public database intended as a resource for research on the immune response to SARS-CoV-2.

Whole blood was collected in K2EDTA tubes by collaborating institutions according to the institutions' own protocols. For TCRbeta analysis, collaborator samples were shipped as frozen whole blood, as isolated PBMCs, or as DNA extracted from either sample type. Paper-wide results and their limitations: Clinical and demographic metadata were provided uncurated, with the amount varying by source and participant.

TCRbeta CDR3 regions were amplified from genomic DNA by means of the immunoSEQ Assay, a bias-controlled multiplex PCR. Per the original workflow: The number of nucleated cells in each sample was estimated from the amplification of reference gene primers within the assay. To quantify the absolute abundance of each unique TCRbeta CDR3 rearrangement, sequence reads were collapsed and filtered. For each sample, productive Simpson clonality was calculated as the square root of Simpson's diversity index over productive rearrangements. Not all clones reach the TCRdb copy of this immuneACCESS table, which keeps in-frame sequences only. Checked studies attribute under half of the gap to unresolved V genes and leave the rest unexplained. That table is the source of V, J and clone size, and D and trimming were worked out from the DNA. Recorded for this sample are under 150,000 clones; roughly 88% of them occurred a single time. Approximately 8% of the sample is in the top ten clones.

Reading the germline V gene (reference sequence) gives CDR1 LNHDA and CDR2 SQIVND. Trimming costs V 3 bases and J 0 bases, and their ends lie 12 bases apart. The cysteine opens and the phenylalanine closes a CDR3 of 16 amino acids. Only CDR3 DNA remains: 48 bases, in frame from the first base. As to this clone: Its antigen is still unknown. One base away there is no much larger clone; base qualities are not given.

This receptor was taken from a man in his forties or fifties with acute or convalescent COVID-19. The source material was peripheral blood. This chain joins TRBV19 to TRBJ2-1; possibly the D gene is TRBD2, per 6 matching bases. The CDR3 has the sequence CASSIRGSPSYNEQFF. The nucleotide sequence is given as TGTGCCAGTAGTATTCGGGGGAGCCCCTCCTACAATGAGCAGTTCTTC.